This T cell receptor beta chain was sequenced in a study of T cells in Graves' hyperthyroidism and ophthalmopathy. This clonotype was seen repeatedly, ten times or more. Amplified TCR beta CDR3 regions derived from RNA transcripts. HTBI primers were used for first-round RT-PCR of the TCR CDR3. TCRdb re-called the multiplex PCR reads through MiXCR, storing one row per CDR3 protein. Among approximately 610,000 distinct CDR3 sequences listed, approximately 15% were seen once. Trimming pared 3 bases from V and 0 bases from J, leaving 10 bases between. Germline V gene sequence: CDR1 GTSNPN, CDR2 SVGIG (reference sequence). The CDR3 consists of 14 residues.

This chain joins TRBV30 and TRBJ2-3; tentative D call: TRBD1 (6 bases). Sequenced input: blood. The sequence was collected from a woman aged 18-29 years with Graves' hyperthyroidism. The CDR3 here is CAWRGDTSTDTQYF. In DNA form, the CDR3 reads TGTGCCTGGAGAGGGGACACCAGCACAGATACGCAGTATTTT.